This T cell receptor (beta chain) was retrieved from a study of identical twins. About this clonotype: Antigen: not known.

The CDR3 is 15 residues long. CDR1 is LGHDT and CDR2 is YNNKEL in the germline V gene (reference sequence). J gave up 9 bases and V 3 bases, and 3 bases lay outside the gene matches. Findings and limits, study-wide: Invariant T cells like MAIT and iNKT could partly confound the zero-insertion analyses.

A universal primer site was created by template switching, with the cDNA bearing unique molecular identifiers. TCRdb itself ran the 5' RACE reads through MiXCR, one entry per CDR3 protein. The sample lists around 510,000 distinct CDR3 sequences; around 15% were seen once. The sample also formed part of further work on yellow fever vaccine responses in identical twins.

This sequence joins TRBV3-1 and TRBJ1-6; the match to TRBD1 covers 12 bases. This sequence originates from a woman between 18 and 29 years old in good health. Sample: CD4+ T cells sorted from blood. CDR3 amino acids: CASSHRDRGLSPLHF. DNA of the CDR3: TGTGCCAGCAGCCACCGGGACAGGGGGCTTTCACCCCTCCACTTT.